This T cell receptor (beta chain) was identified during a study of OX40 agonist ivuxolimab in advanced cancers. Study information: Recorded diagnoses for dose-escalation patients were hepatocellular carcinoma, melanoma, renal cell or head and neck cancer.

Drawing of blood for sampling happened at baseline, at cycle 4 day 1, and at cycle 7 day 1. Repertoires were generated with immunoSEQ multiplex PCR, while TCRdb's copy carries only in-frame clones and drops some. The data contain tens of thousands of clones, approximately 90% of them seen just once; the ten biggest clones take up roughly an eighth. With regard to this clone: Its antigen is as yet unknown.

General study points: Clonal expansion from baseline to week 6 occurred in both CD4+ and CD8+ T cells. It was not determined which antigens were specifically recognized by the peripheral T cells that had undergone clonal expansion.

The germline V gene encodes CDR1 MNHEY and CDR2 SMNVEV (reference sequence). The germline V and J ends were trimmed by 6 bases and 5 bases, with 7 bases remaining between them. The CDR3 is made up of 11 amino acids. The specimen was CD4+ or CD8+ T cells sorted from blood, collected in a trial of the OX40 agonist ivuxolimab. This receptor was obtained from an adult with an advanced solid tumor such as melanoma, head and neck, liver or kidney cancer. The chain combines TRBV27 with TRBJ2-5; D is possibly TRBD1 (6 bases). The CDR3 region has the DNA TGTGCCAGCAGCCAGGGGGAGACCCAGTACTTC. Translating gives CASSQGETQYF.